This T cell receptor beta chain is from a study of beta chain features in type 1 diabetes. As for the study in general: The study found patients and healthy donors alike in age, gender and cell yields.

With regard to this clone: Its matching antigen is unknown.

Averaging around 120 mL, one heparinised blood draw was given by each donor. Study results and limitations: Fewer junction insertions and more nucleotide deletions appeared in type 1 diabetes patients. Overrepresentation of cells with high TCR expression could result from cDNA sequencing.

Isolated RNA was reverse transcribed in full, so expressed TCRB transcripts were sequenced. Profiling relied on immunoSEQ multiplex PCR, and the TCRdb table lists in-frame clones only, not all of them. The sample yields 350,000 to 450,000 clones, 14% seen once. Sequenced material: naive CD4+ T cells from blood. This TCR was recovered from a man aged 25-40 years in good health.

The CDR3 region has the DNA TGCGCCAGCAGCTTGGGTAGTGACACAGATACGCAGTATTTT. Its translation: CASSLGSDTDTQYF. The chain couples TRBV5-1 to TRBJ2-3; unclear D gene. CDR3 length equals 14 residues. CDR1 SGHRS and CDR2 YFSETQ come from the germline V gene. V lost 0 bases and J lost 2, with 7 bases in between.